The clone carrying this T cell receptor (beta chain) was counted between two and nine times. The sample originates from a study of cytomegalovirus exposure and HLA in healthy donors. The V gene's germline CDR1 is MNHEY and CDR2 SVGAGI. CDR3 size: 11 residues. V gave up 2 bases and J gave up 9 bases, with 5 bases separating them. At the time of sampling, donors were nominally healthy, though unrecorded immune exposures were likely. The PCR employed 60 Vbeta primers together with 13 Jbeta primers. Profiled with immunoSEQ multiplex PCR; TCRdb holds only in-frame clones, not every one. The data hold some 120,000 clones, with roughly 69% observed a single time.

This chain links TRBV6-5 with TRBJ2-1; maybe TRBD2 (5 bases). This clonotype originated in a woman aged 40-49 years in good health and CMV-seropositive. The sequencing input was PBMCs. The CDR3: CASSYGSEQFF. CDR3 bases: TGTGCCAGCAGTTACGGGAGTGAGCAGTTCTTC.